This TCR beta chain derives from a study of early T cells in non-severe SARS-CoV-2 infection. Study-wide findings and caveats: VDJdb matching favored anti-spike CD8 responses, missing private and CD4 specificities.

This clonotype was found many times. What it recognizes is unknown. This CDR3 comprises 14 residues. Germline CDR1 reads SGHAT; CDR2 reads FQNNGV. With 1 base clipped from V and 6 bases from J, the junction kept 5 bases outside the gene matches. Attached unique molecular identifiers marked individual cDNA molecules. TCRdb reanalysed the 5' RACE reads using MiXCR and keeps one entry per CDR3 protein. The sample lists about 56,000 distinct CDR3 sequences, about 10% occurring once. The V call is TRBV11-2, the J call TRBJ2-7, with 8 bases matching TRBD1. The clonotype originates from an adult who was a healthcare worker with PCR-confirmed SARS-CoV-2 infection or an uninfected control (not recorded which). The sequenced material came from whole blood. The CDR3 nucleotides are TGTGCCAGCAGCTTAGCAGGGGGCCCCGGCGAGCAGTACTTC. Translated: CASSLAGGPGEQYF.